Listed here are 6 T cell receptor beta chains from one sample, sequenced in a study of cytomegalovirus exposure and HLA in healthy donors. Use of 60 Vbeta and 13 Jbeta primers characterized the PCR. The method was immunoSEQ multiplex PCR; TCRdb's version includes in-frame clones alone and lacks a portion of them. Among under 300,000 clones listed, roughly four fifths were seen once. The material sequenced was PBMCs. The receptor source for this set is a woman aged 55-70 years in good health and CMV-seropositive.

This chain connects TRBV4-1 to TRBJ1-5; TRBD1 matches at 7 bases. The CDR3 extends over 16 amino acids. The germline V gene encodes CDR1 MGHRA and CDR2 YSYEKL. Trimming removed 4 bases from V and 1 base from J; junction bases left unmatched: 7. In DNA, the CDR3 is TGCGCCAGCAGCCGAATTTTACAGGGGAGCAATCAGCCCCAGCATTTT. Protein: CASSRILQGSNQPQHF.

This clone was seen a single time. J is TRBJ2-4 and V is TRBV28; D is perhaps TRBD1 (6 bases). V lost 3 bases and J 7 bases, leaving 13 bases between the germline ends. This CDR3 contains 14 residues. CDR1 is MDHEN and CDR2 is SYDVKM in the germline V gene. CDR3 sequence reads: CASSFSYRANIQYF. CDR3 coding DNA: TGTGCCAGCAGTTTTAGCTACAGGGCTAACATTCAGTACTTC.

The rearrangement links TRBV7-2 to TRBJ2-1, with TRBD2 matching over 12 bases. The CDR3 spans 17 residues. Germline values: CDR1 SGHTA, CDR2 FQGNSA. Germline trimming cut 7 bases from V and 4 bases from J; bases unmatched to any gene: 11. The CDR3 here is CASNRVGLAGLYNEQFF. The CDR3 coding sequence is TGTGCCAGCAACCGGGTAGGACTAGCGGGACTTTACAATGAGCAGTTCTTC. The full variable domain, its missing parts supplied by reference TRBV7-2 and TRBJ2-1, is GAGVSQSPSNKVTEKGKDVELRCDPISGHTALYWYRQSLGQGLEFLIYFQGNSAPDKSGLPSDRFSAERTGGSVSTLTIQRTQQEDSAVYLCASNRVGLAGLYNEQFFGPGTRLTVL.

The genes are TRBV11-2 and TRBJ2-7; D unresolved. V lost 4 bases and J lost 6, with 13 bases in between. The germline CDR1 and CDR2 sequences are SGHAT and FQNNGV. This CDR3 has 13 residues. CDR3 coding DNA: TGTGCCAGCAGCTCTCCTCGGCGGTTCGAGCAGTACTTC. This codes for CASSSPRRFEQYF.

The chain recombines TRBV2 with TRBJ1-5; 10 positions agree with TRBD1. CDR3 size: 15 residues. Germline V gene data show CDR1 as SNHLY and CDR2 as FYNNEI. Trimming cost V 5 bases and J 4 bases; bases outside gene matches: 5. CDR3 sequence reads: CASSLRTGGNQPQHF. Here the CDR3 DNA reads TGTGCCAGCAGTCTTCGGACAGGGGGGAATCAGCCCCAGCATTTT. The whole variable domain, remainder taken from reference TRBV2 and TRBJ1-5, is EPEVTQTPSHQVTQMGQEVILRCVPISNHLYFYWYRQILGQKVEFLVSFYNNEISEKSEIFDDQFSVERPDGSNFTLKIRSTKLEDSAMYFCASSLRTGGNQPQHFGDGTRLSIL.

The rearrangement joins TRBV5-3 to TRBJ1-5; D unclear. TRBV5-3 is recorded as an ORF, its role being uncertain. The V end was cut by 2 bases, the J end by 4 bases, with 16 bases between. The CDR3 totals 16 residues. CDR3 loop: CARSFCALRDNQPQHF. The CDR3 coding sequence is TGTGCCAGAAGCTTTTGCGCACTCCGGGATAATCAGCCCCAGCATTTT.